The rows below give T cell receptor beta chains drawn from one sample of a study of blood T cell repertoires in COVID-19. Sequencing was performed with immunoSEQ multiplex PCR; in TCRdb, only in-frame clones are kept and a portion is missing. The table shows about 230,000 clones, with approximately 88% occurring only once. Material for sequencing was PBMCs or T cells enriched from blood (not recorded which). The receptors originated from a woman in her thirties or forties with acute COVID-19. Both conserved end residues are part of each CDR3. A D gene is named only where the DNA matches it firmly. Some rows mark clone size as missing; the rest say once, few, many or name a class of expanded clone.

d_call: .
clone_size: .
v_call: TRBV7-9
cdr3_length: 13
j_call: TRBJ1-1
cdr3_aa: CASSSRGGWEAFF
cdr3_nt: TGTGCCAGCAGCTCCCGTGGGGGGTGGGAAGCTTTCTTT

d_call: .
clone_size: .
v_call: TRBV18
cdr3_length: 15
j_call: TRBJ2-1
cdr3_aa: CASSPGTPINNEQFF
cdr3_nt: TGTGCCAGCTCACCAGGGACACCTATCAACAATGAGCAGTTCTTC

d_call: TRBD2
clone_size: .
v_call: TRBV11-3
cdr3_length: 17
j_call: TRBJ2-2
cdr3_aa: CASSSRLAGENTGELFF
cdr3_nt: TGTGCCAGCAGCTCGAGACTAGCGGGAGAGAACACCGGGGAGCTGTTTTTT

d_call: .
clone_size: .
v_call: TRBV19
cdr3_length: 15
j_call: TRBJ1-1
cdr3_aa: CASPPLGVMNTEAFF
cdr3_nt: TGTGCCAGTCCCCCGCTAGGGGTTATGAACACTGAAGCTTTCTTT

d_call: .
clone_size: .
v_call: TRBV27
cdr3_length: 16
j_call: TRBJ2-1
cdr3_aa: CASSLSPDRPYNEQFF
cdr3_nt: TGTGCCAGCAGTTTATCCCCAGACAGACCGTACAATGAGCAGTTCTTC

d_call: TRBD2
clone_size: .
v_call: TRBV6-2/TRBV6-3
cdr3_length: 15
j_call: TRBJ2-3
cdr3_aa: CASRRRGGGSDTQYF
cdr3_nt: TGTGCCAGCCGCCGACGGGGGGGAGGGTCAGATACGCAGTATTTT

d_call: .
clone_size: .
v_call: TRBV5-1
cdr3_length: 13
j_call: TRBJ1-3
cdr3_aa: CASRARDGNTIYF
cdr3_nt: TGCGCCAGCAGAGCCAGGGATGGAAACACCATATATTTT

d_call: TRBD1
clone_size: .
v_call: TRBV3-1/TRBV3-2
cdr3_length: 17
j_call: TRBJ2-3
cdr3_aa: CASSQPRGTGGSDTQYF
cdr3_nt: TGTGCCAGCAGCCAACCACGCGGGACAGGGGGGTCAGATACGCAGTATTTT

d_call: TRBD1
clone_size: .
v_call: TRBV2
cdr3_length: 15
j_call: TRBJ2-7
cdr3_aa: CASSVGTGGLYEQYF
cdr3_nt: TGTGCCAGCAGTGTTGGGACAGGGGGCTTATACGAGCAGTACTTC

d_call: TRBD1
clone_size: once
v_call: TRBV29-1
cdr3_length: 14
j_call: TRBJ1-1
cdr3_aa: CSVDRAEVNTEAFF
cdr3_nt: TGCAGCGTAGACAGGGCAGAAGTGAACACTGAAGCTTTCTTT

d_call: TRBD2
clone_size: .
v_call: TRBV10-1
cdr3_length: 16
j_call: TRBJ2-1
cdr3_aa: CASSEVWASGNHEQFF
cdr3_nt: TGCGCCAGCAGTGAAGTTTGGGCTAGCGGCAATCATGAGCAGTTCTTC

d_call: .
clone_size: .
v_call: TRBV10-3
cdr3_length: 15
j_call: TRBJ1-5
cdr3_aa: CAISESSQGGQPQHF
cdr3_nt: TGTGCCATCAGTGAGTCGAGCCAGGGAGGCCAGCCCCAGCATTTT

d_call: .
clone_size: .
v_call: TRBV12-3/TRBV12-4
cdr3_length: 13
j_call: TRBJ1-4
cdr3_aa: CASTHHPREKLFF
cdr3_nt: TGTGCCAGCACTCACCACCCGAGGGAAAAACTGTTTTTT

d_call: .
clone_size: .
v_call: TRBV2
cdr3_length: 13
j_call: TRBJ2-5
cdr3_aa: CASSGMGRETQYF
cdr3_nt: TGTGCCAGCAGTGGTATGGGGCGGGAGACCCAGTACTTC

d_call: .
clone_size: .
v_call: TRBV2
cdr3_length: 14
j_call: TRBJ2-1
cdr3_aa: CASSESGQYNEQFF
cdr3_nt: TGTGCCAGCAGTGAGTCGGGACAATACAATGAGCAGTTCTTC

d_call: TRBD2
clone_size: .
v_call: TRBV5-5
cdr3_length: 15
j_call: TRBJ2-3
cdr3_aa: CASSFFERGPDTQYF
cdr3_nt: TGTGCCAGCAGCTTTTTTGAGCGGGGGCCAGATACGCAGTATTTT